This T cell receptor (beta chain) was observed in a study of regulatory T cells in long-lasting Graves disease. The CDR3 extends over 14 amino acids. Trimming left V 6 bases short and J 12 bases short, with 21 bases between. Libraries of TCR beta came from iRepertoire HTBI primers plus Arm-PCR of CDR3 regions. TCRdb reprocessed the multiplex PCR reads with MiXCR, giving one entry per CDR3 protein. Among approximately 360,000 distinct CDR3 sequences listed, 12% were seen once. The time point was: newly diagnosed GD, antithyroid drugs for less than 3 months. Preparation of the TCR library used RNA extracted from PBMCs. The data were also submitted as part of a second study, on T cells in Graves' hyperthyroidism and ophthalmopathy. This second study notes: Newly diagnosed hyperthyroidism, duration under 2 months, in patients aged 18 to 65. Criteria for exclusion of patients were uncontrolled infection, other autoimmune disease, pregnancy or lactation. Model-based prediction identified ophthalmopathy a median about 6.8 months prior to its onset.

Sequenced material: peripheral blood mononuclear cells (PBMCs), taken at new diagnosis, from a patient treated with antithyroid drugs. The TCR comes from a woman aged 18-29 years with Graves disease. The J gene is TRBJ2-1, the V gene TRBV12-3 or TRBV12-4; TRBD2 might be the D (5 bases). The CDR3 DNA is TGTGCCAGCAGCGGGGTTGAAGGGCCGGGTGCGCAGTTCTTC. This gives the protein CASSGVEGPGAQFF.